The T cell receptor (beta chain) described here comes from a study of T cell responses to AZD1222 COVID-19 vaccine. TCRdb's copy holds only in-frame clones and misses some; the assay was immunoSEQ multiplex PCR. The sample gives approximately 150,000 clones, about 91% of which show up once; 3% to 4% is in the top ten. Study observations and caveats: Compared with day 0, the breadth and depth of the Spike-specific TCR repertoire rose significantly after two doses of AZD1222. The donors showed a predominance of white British ancestry and of females, with possible underestimation of clonal diversity.

Note on this clone: What it binds is unknown.

The length of the CDR3 is 13 residues. The V end was cut by 2 bases, the J end by 8 bases, with 12 bases between. In germline, CDR1 is MDHEN, CDR2 SYDVKM. Sequences were derived from peripheral blood, sampled on day 0 of MenACWY control vaccination. The rearrangement links TRBV28 to TRBJ1-2, with D possibly TRBD1 on 6 matching bases. This receptor was taken from an adult in good health. CDR3 sequence reads: CASSLVQGKGYTF. The DNA for the CDR3 is TGTGCCAGCAGTTTAGTACAGGGAAAGGGCTACACCTTC.